The sequence of this T cell receptor beta chain was determined in a study of CD8 T cells in ankylosing spondylitis. Broader study findings: Those disease-linked clones were CD8+; they were also relatively rare in peripheral blood.

Turning to this clonotype: Its antigen is undetermined.

TCRdb re-called the 5' RACE reads through MiXCR, storing one row per CDR3 protein. This table has about 360,000 distinct CDR3 sequences, 20% appearing once. This sequence was found in a male donor with ankylosing spondylitis or in good health (not recorded which). The sample taken for sequencing was blood, either unsorted or a sorted T cell fraction (not recorded which).

CDR3 loop: CASSVGTEAFF. The CDR3 DNA reads TGTGCCAGCAGTGTTGGAACTGAAGCTTTCTTT. This chain links TRBV25-1 with TRBJ1-1; no reliable D call. The germline V gene encodes CDR1 MGHDK and CDR2 SYGVNS. The CDR3 runs 11 residues. With 4 bases removed from V and 5 bases from J, the gap between germline ends came to 5 bases. Full variable domain (remainder filled in from reference TRBV25-1 and TRBJ1-1): EADIYQTPRYLVIGTGKKITLECSQTMGHDKMYWYQQDPGMELHLIHYSYGVNSTEKGDLSSESTVSRIRTEHFPLTLESARPSHTSQYLCASSVGTEAFFGQGTRLTVV.